These 3 T cell receptor beta chains were sequenced from one sample in a study of blood T cell repertoires in COVID-19. Data came from immunoSEQ multiplex PCR; TCRdb stores just in-frame clones and leaves some out. The sample includes about 500,000 clones, about 88% of them seen just once. The sequenced sample was peripheral blood. These receptors all come from a woman in her forties or fifties with COVID-19, enrolled during active disease.

The CDR3 sequence is CASSIHRGTGEGSGELFF. For the CDR3, the DNA is TGTGCCAGTAGTATTCATAGGGGGACAGGGGAAGGATCCGGGGAGCTGTTTTTT. The chain joins TRBV19 to TRBJ2-2; 10 nucleotides align to TRBD1. J was trimmed by 6 bases and V by 3 bases; bases with no gene match: 13. The CDR3 has 18 residues. The germline V gene encodes CDR1 LNHDA and CDR2 SQIVND (reference sequence).

The chain joins TRBV21-1 to TRBJ1-5; the table calls TRBD1, which could not be checked here. TRBV21-1 is classified as a pseudogene. The CDR3 consists of 16 residues. The CDR3 sequence is CASSKTQGGFIEPQHF. As DNA, the CDR3 is TGTGCCAGCAGCAAAACACAGGGGGGCTTTATAGAGCCCCAGCATTTT.

The chain couples TRBV19 to TRBJ2-2; weak D call: TRBD2 (5 bases). This CDR3 comprises 14 residues. V was pared by 7 bases and J by 5 bases, with 14 bases between. Germline CDR1 is LNHDA and CDR2 is SQIVND (reference sequence). The CDR3 nucleotides read TGTGCCAGTACGTCCGGGGATAGGACCGGGGAGCTGTTTTTT. It translates to CASTSGDRTGELFF.